The 31 T cell receptor beta chains reported below all come from one sample, sequenced in a study of radiotherapy plus CTLA-4 blockade in lung cancer. The protocol was immunoSEQ multiplex PCR, while the TCRdb copy is restricted to in-frame clones and leaves out a portion. The sample has 43,000 or so clones, about three quarters seen once; the top ten hold around 3.3%. The specimen was peripheral blood, collected from a patient treated with radiotherapy plus ipilimumab. These receptors originate from a human donor with non-small cell lung cancer who had a complete response to radiotherapy plus ipilimumab.

CDR3 sequence reads: CAISESLTSGLNEQFF. In DNA, the CDR3 is TGTGCCATCAGTGAGTCCCTCACTAGCGGGCTAAATGAGCAGTTCTTC. This chain uses TRBV10-3 with TRBJ2-1, with 9 bases lining up with TRBD2. This CDR3 region has 16 residues. Germline CDR1 is ENHRY and CDR2 is SYGVKD. V lost 0 bases, J lost 7 bases, and 7 bases stayed unmatched.

This chain uses TRBV6-4 with TRBJ2-5, with 9 bases fitting TRBD2. The J call may be mistaken, given a closer DNA end match to TRBJ2-7. CDR3 length equals 12 residues. In germline, CDR1 is MRHNA, CDR2 SNTAGT. CDR3 sequence: CASSGGLAEQYF. The CDR3 coding sequence is TGTGCCAGCAGTGGGGGACTAGCCGAGCAGTACTTC.

V usage is TRBV6-5 and J usage is TRBJ2-7; D gene unclear. CDR1 and CDR2 from the germline V gene are MNHEY and SVGAGI. V was clipped by 0 bases and J by 0 bases, with 12 bases between them. There are 16 residues in the CDR3. CDR3 in amino acids: CASSYSMGSPSYEQYF. In DNA form, the CDR3 reads TGTGCCAGCAGTTACTCGATGGGCAGTCCCTCCTACGAGCAGTACTTC.

For this clone: An end of the junction does not agree with germline; a read error may underlie this. CDR3 region: CASSWRGSFEQYF. CDR3 DNA: TGTGCCAGCAGTTGGCGAGGATCCTTCGAGCAGTACTTC. The V call is TRBV27, the J call TRBJ2-7; no reliable D call. The germline V gene encodes CDR1 MNHEY and CDR2 SMNVEV (reference sequence). The CDR3 is 13 amino acids.

This clone was observed many times. The gene calls are TRBV28 and TRBJ1-5; maybe TRBD1 (5 bases). The CDR3 sequence is 20 residues long. V gave up 6 bases and J gave up 0 bases, with 27 bases separating them. CDR1 and CDR2 (germline): MDHEN, SYDVKM. The CDR3 sequence: CASRGGRGLPQRLSNQPQHF. In DNA, the CDR3 is TGTGCCAGCAGGGGGGGACGGGGACTTCCTCAACGGCTTAGCAATCAGCCCCAGCATTTT. Looking up the rest from reference TRBV28 and TRBJ1-5 gives the full variable domain: DVKVTQSSRYLVKRTGEKVFLECVQDMDHENMFWYRQDPGLGLRLIYFSYDVKMKEKGDIPEGYSVSREKKERFSLILESASTNQTSMYLCASRGGRGLPQRLSNQPQHFGDGTRLSIL.

The rearrangement links TRBV2 to TRBJ2-7; 7 bases fit TRBD2. The germline V gene encodes CDR1 SNHLY and CDR2 FYNNEI. CDR3 length equals 14 residues. Trimming removed 7 bases from V and 1 base from J; junction bases left unmatched: 7. CDR3 DNA: TGTGCCAGCACCCTACGCGGGAGTTCCTACGAGCAGTACTTC. It codes for CASTLRGSSYEQYF.

The J gene is TRBJ2-1, the V gene TRBV28; 8 bases agree with TRBD2. V lost 3 bases to trimming and J lost 5 bases; unmatched junction nucleotides: 15. The CDR3 loop spans 18 amino acids. Germline V lookup: CDR1 MDHEN, CDR2 SYDVKM. The CDR3 DNA sequence: TGTGCCAGCAGTTTTCCTGGATTAAGACTAGCGAGGCACAATGAGCAGTTCTTC. Its translation is CASSFPGLRLARHNEQFF. The full variable domain, rest sourced from reference TRBV28 and TRBJ2-1, is DVKVTQSSRYLVKRTGEKVFLECVQDMDHENMFWYRQDPGLGLRLIYFSYDVKMKEKGDIPEGYSVSREKKERFSLILESASTNQTSMYLCASSFPGLRLARHNEQFFGPGTRLTVL.

The V gene is TRBV29-1, the J gene TRBJ2-2; 12 bases line up with TRBD2. The ends lost 5 bases at V and 1 base at J; junction bases unmatched: 5. Germline lookup yields CDR1 SQVTM and CDR2 ANQGSEA. The CDR3 loop spans 16 amino acids. The DNA of the CDR3 is TGCAGCGTTCTAGCGGGGGGGCCGCTGAACACCGGGGAGCTGTTTTTT. Its protein product is CSVLAGGPLNTGELFF.

This chain joins TRBV11-2 and TRBJ1-3, with 8 nucleotides matching TRBD1. Losses at the gene ends were 11 bases for V and 0 bases for J; bases not matched to a gene: 9. CDR1 is SGHAT and CDR2 is FQNNGV in the germline V gene. The CDR3 consists of 15 residues. The chain's CDR3 is CAPGPGTGSGNTIYF. The CDR3 nucleotides read TGTGCCCCTGGACCCGGGACAGGCTCTGGAAACACCATATATTTT.

This clone was counted a few times. The J gene is TRBJ2-5, the V gene TRBV4-1; 12 bases match TRBD2. With the DNA end fitting TRBJ2-7 better, the J assignment may be wrong. The CDR3 covers 19 residues. CDR1 is MGHRA and CDR2 is YSYEKL in the germline V gene. The CDR3 sequence is CASSQVLASGGANFYEQYF. CDR3 in DNA: TGCGCCAGCAGCCAAGTTCTAGCTAGCGGGGGGGCTAATTTCTACGAGCAGTACTTC.

The J gene is TRBJ2-3, the V gene TRBV30; 13 positions match TRBD2. The germline V gene encodes CDR1 GTSNPN and CDR2 SVGIG (reference sequence). J gave up 7 bases and V 0 bases, and 7 bases lay outside the gene matches. The CDR3 has 16 residues. In nucleotides, the CDR3 is TGTGCCTGGAGTGTAGGGACTAGCGGGACAAGGAATACGCAGTATTTT. Translated: CAWSVGTSGTRNTQYF.

This clone was observed a handful of times. J is TRBJ2-7 and V is TRBV10-1; weak D call: TRBD1 (5 bases). CDR1 and CDR2 (germline): WNHNN, SYGVQD (reference sequence). The V gene lost 2 bases and the J gene lost 4 bases, with 6 bases spanning the gap. The CDR3 spans 12 residues. CDR3 loop: CASSEQGYEQYF. Here the CDR3 DNA reads TGCGCCAGCAGTGAGCAGGGATACGAGCAGTACTTC.

The rearrangement joins TRBV9 to TRBJ2-7, with D perhaps matching TRBD1 (5 bases). The CDR3 sequence is 15 residues long. Germline CDR1 and CDR2: SGDLS and YYNGEE. V was clipped by 4 bases and J by 0 bases, with 14 bases between them. This chain's CDR3 is CASSPQTGTSYEQYF. CDR3 DNA sequence: TGTGCCAGCAGCCCCCAAACAGGTACCTCCTACGAGCAGTACTTC.

The V and J genes are TRBV7-9 and TRBJ2-3; TRBD2 matches 12 bases. The CDR3 length is 16 residues. Germline CDR1 is SEHNR and CDR2 is FQNEAQ (reference sequence). Germline trimming cut 5 bases from V and 1 base from J; bases unmatched to any gene: 4. In nucleotides, the CDR3 is TGTGCCAGCAGCACTCGACTAGCGGGAGGCACAGATACGCAGTATTTT. It specifies CASSTRLAGGTDTQYF. Full variable domain (remainder filled in from reference TRBV7-9 and TRBJ2-3): DTGVSQNPRHKITKRGQNVTFRCDPISEHNRLYWYRQTLGQGPEFLTYFQNEAQLEKSRLLSDRFSAERPKGSFSTLEIQRTEQGDSAMYLCASSTRLAGGTDTQYFGPGTRLTVL.

This clone has only one observation. CDR3 bases: TGCGCCAGCACCCCCCAAGTATCCAGTCTTCACGGCTACACCTTC. This translates into CASTPQVSSLHGYTF. This chain links TRBV4-3 with TRBJ1-2, with D uncertain. From germline, CDR1 is LGHNA and CDR2 YSLEER. The CDR3 has 15 amino acids. Trimming left V 7 bases short and J 8 bases short, with 23 bases between.

This chain joins TRBV10-2 and TRBJ2-3, with TRBD2 matching 8 bases. CDR1 and CDR2 (germline): WSHSY, SAAADI. V gave up 6 bases and J gave up 4 bases; unmatched junction bases: 9. This CDR3 has 15 amino acids. The DNA of the CDR3 is TGCGCCAGCAGATTGTCGGGGGGGGCCGCAGATACGCAGTATTTT. It encodes CASRLSGGAADTQYF.

The chain has TRBV5-8 and TRBJ2-6; D unclear. V was clipped by 4 bases and J by 0 bases, with 8 bases between them. The CDR3 runs 15 residues. In germline, CDR1 is SGHTS, CDR2 YDEGEE. CDR3 protein: CASSLYSSGANVLTF. The CDR3 DNA sequence: TGTGCCAGCAGCCTCTACTCCTCTGGGGCCAACGTCCTGACTTTC.

The genes are TRBV4-3 and TRBJ1-5, with D unclear. The CDR3 length is 15 residues. V lost 0 bases and J 6 bases, leaving 12 bases between the germline ends. Germline assignment: CDR1 LGHNA and CDR2 YSLEER. Written as DNA, the CDR3 is TGCGCCAGCAGCCAAGATACTGGCGGGTTTCAGCCCCAGCATTTT. Protein product: CASSQDTGGFQPQHF.

The J gene is TRBJ2-5, the V gene TRBV7-8, with 11 bases identical to TRBD1. J gave up 1 base and V 1 base, and 2 bases lay outside the gene matches. Germline lookup yields CDR1 SGHVS and CDR2 FQNEAQ. The length of the CDR3 is 16 residues. CDR3 in DNA: TGTGCCAGCAGCTTAGTCGGGACAGGGGGCCAAGAGACCCAGTACTTC. As protein: CASSLVGTGGQETQYF.

V and J are TRBV25-1 and TRBJ1-3; D gene uncertain. The CDR3 sequence is 15 residues long. Germline V gene data show CDR1 as MGHDK and CDR2 as SYGVNS. Trimming removed 5 bases at V and 0 bases at J, with 11 bases between. This CDR3 is CASSSPTPSGNTIYF. The CDR3, as DNA: TGTGCCAGCAGTTCCCCTACTCCCTCTGGAAACACCATATATTTT.

This clone was seen only a few times. The genes are TRBV18 and TRBJ1-1; 10 nucleotides align to TRBD1. The V gene's germline CDR1 is KGHSH and CDR2 LQKENI. The CDR3 sequence is 15 residues long. V lost 0 bases, J lost 2 bases, and 0 bases stayed unmatched. Here the CDR3 DNA reads TGTGCCAGCTCACCACCGACAGGGGGCAACACTGAAGCTTTCTTT. Residues: CASSPPTGGNTEAFF.

V is TRBV13 and J is TRBJ2-5, with 7 bases identical to TRBD1. V lost 4 bases to trimming and J lost 3 bases; unmatched junction nucleotides: 35. Germline V gene data show CDR1 as PRHDT and CDR2 as FYEKMQ (reference sequence). The CDR3 spans 24 residues. The CDR3 region has the DNA TGTGCCAGCAGCTGGGTTAGCAGGGTGCGCCTAGCAGGGGATCCGGACAGGCGAGAAGAGACCCAGTACTTC. It translates to CASSWVSRVRLAGDPDRREETQYF.

This clone was counted between two and nine times. The CDR3 sequence: CASSPEVRSTEAFF. CDR3 DNA: TGTGCCAGCAGCCCCGAGGTGCGGTCCACTGAAGCTTTCTTT. The rearrangement links TRBV7-9 to TRBJ1-1; no firm D call. V lost 5 bases to trimming and J lost 4 bases, with 14 bases between them. Looked up from germline, CDR1 is SEHNR and CDR2 is FQNEAQ (reference sequence). This CDR3 has 14 amino acids. The variable domain in full, completed from reference TRBV7-9 and TRBJ1-1, reads DTGVSQNPRHKITKRGQNVTFRCDPISEHNRLYWYRQTLGQGPEFLTYFQNEAQLEKSRLLSDRFSAERPKGSFSTLEIQRTEQGDSAMYLCASSPEVRSTEAFFGQGTRLTVV.

The rearrangement joins TRBV4-2 to TRBJ2-7; 13 bases agree with TRBD2. V lost 0 bases to trimming and J lost 1 base; unmatched junction nucleotides: 9. This CDR3 has 19 amino acids. Germline V gene data show CDR1 as LGHNA and CDR2 as YNFKEQ. The CDR3 reads CASSQDLLAGGTTSYEQYF. The CDR3 DNA sequence: TGTGCCAGCAGCCAAGACCTACTAGCGGGAGGGACCACGTCCTACGAGCAGTACTTC.

The chain recombines TRBV18 with TRBJ2-7; 10 positions match TRBD1. Trimming took 6 bases from V and 2 from J; bases not matched to a gene: 4. CDR1 is KGHSH and CDR2 is LQKENI in the germline V gene. This CDR3 is 14 amino acids long. Written as DNA, the CDR3 is TGTGCCAGCTCCCTCGGGACAGGGGCCTACGAGCAGTACTTC. This codes for CASSLGTGAYEQYF.

V gene TRBV28 combines with J gene TRBJ1-5; 7 bases are shared with TRBD1. Germline V gene lookup returns CDR1 MDHEN and CDR2 SYDVKM. V gave up 4 bases and J gave up 4 bases; unmatched junction bases: 7. This CDR3 region has 15 residues. The CDR3 sequence: CASSSGGQSNQPQHF. CDR3 nucleotide sequence: TGTGCCAGCAGTTCTGGGGGACAGTCGAATCAGCCCCAGCATTTT. The full variable domain, with the rest looked up from reference TRBV28 and TRBJ1-5, is DVKVTQSSRYLVKRTGEKVFLECVQDMDHENMFWYRQDPGLGLRLIYFSYDVKMKEKGDIPEGYSVSREKKERFSLILESASTNQTSMYLCASSSGGQSNQPQHFGDGTRLSIL.

This chain joins TRBV2 and TRBJ2-2; TRBD1 agrees at 7 bases. CDR3 length: 13 residues. V lost 9 bases, J lost 1 base, and 2 bases stayed unmatched. CDR1 is SNHLY, CDR2 FYNNEI, per germline. The CDR3 reads CASGQENTGELFF. The CDR3 DNA reads as TGTGCCAGTGGACAGGAGAACACCGGGGAGCTGTTTTTT.

This chain uses TRBV30 with TRBJ1-1; no firm D call. CDR3 length: 13 amino acids. Germline V lookup: CDR1 GTSNPN, CDR2 SVGIG (reference sequence). V gave up 3 bases and J gave up 6 bases, with 14 bases separating them. CDR3 nucleotides: TGTGCCTGGAGGGGCATGTTTCCCCCTGAAGCTTTCTTT. This codes for CAWRGMFPPEAFF.

The gene calls are TRBV2 and TRBJ1-5; no firm D call. V lost 4 bases, J lost 4 bases, and 14 bases lay in between. The germline gives CDR1 SNHLY, CDR2 FYNNEI. The CDR3 is 15 residues long. CDR3: CASSGLLSMNQPQHF. CDR3 DNA sequence: TGTGCCAGCAGTGGCCTCCTGAGTATGAATCAGCCCCAGCATTTT.

Only a few counts were recorded for this clone. This chain connects TRBV7-9 to TRBJ1-3, with D possibly matching TRBD1 (5 bases). The CDR3 consists of 14 residues. Per the germline V gene, CDR1 is SEHNR and CDR2 is FQNEAQ (reference sequence). V was trimmed by 5 bases and J by 4 bases, leaving 12 bases between them. CDR3 in amino acids: CASSGTGLGNTIYF. The CDR3 DNA reads as TGTGCCAGCAGCGGGACGGGACTCGGAAACACCATATATTTT.

The genes are TRBV10-3 and TRBJ2-7; D is possibly TRBD1 (9 bases). This CDR3 has 17 residues. Germline V gene sequence: CDR1 ENHRY, CDR2 SYGVKD. Trimming took off 2 bases at V and 1 base at J, with 18 bases between the two ends. CDR3 protein: CAISEPTGGTGSYEQYF. The CDR3 DNA reads as TGTGCCATCAGTGAGCCGACGGGAGGGACAGGGTCCTACGAGCAGTACTTC.